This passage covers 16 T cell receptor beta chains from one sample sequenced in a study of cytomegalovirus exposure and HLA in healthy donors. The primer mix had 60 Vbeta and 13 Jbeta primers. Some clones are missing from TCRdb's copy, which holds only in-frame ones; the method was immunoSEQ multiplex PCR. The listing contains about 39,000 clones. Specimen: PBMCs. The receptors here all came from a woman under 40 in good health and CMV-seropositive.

The CDR3 DNA sequence: TGTGCTAGTGGTTTGGGAGACGAGCAGTACTTC. Its translation: CASGLGDEQYF. V gene TRBV12-5 combines with J gene TRBJ2-7; D is unresolved. V dropped 1 base and J dropped 5 bases, with 3 bases sitting between them. This CDR3 comprises 11 residues. Germline V lookup: CDR1 LGHNT, CDR2 FRNRAP.

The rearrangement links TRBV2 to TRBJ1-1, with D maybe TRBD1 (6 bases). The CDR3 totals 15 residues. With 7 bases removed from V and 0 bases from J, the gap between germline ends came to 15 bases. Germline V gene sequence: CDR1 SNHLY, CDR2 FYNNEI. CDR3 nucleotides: TGTGCCAGCATCTCACCAACAGGGTTGAACACTGAAGCTTTCTTT. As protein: CASISPTGLNTEAFF.

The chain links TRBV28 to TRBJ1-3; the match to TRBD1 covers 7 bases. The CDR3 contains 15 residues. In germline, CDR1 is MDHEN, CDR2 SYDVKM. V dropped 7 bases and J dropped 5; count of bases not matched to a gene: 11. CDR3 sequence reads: CASTLDRVSRNTIYF. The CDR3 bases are TGTGCCAGCACTCTCGACAGGGTGAGCAGAAACACCATATATTTT.

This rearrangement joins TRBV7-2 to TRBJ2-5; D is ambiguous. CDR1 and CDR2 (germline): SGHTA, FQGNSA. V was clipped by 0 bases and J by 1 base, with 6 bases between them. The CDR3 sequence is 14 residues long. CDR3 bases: TGTGCCAGCAGCTTAGCGGGCTTCCAAGAGACCCAGTACTTC. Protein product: CASSLAGFQETQYF.

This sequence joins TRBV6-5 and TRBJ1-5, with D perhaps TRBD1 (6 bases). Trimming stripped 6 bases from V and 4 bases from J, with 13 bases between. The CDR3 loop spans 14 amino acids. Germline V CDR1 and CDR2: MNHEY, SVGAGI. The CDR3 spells CASRAQGRNQPQHF. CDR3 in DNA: TGTGCCAGCAGAGCACAGGGTCGGAATCAGCCCCAGCATTTT.

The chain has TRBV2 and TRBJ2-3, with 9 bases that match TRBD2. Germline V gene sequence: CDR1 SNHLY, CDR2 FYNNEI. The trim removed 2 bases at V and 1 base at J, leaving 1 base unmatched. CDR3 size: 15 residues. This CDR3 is CASSELAGRTDTQYF. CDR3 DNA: TGTGCCAGCAGTGAACTAGCGGGGCGCACAGATACGCAGTATTTT.

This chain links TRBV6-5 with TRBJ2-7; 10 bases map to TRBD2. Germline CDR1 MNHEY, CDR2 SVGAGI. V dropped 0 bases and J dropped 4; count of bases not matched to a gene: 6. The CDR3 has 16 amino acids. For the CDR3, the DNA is TGTGCCAGCAGTTACTCACGGACTAGCGGAGGGTACGAGCAGTACTTC. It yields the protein CASSYSRTSGGYEQYF.

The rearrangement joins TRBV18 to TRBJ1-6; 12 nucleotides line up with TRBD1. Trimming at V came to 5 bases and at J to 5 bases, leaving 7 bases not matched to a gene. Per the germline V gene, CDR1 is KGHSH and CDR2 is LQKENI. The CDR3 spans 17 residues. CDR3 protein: CASSRPGQGAHNSPLHF. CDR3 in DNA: TGTGCCAGCTCAAGACCGGGACAGGGGGCTCATAATTCACCCCTCCACTTT.

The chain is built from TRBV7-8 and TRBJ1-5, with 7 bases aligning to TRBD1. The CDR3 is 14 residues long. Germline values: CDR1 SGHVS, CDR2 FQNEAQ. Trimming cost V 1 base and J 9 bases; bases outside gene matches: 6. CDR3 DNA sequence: TGTGCCAGCAGCTTAGGCAGGGCAGGGGGGCCCCAGCATTTT. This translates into CASSLGRAGGPQHF. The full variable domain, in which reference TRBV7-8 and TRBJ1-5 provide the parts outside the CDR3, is GAGVSQSPRYKVAKRGQDVALRCDPISGHVSLFWYQQALGQGPEFLTYFQNEAQLDKSGLPSDRFFAERPEGSVSTLKIQRTQQEDSAVYLCASSLGRAGGPQHFGDGTRLSIL.

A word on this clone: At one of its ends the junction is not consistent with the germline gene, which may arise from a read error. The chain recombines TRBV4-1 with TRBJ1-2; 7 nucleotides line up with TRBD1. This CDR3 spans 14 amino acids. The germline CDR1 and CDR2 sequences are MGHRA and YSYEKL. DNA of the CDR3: TGCGCCAACAGCCAAGACCGGCAGGGGGGAGGCTACACCTTC. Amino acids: CANSQDRQGGGYTF.

DNA for the CDR3: TGTGCCAGCAGCCCCCAGGGTGGGTTCGACTCACCCCTCCACTTT. As protein: CASSPQGGFDSPLHF. V usage is TRBV7-2 and J usage is TRBJ1-6, with D possibly being TRBD1 (5 bases). The CDR3 is 15 residues long. Germline CDR1 is SGHTA and CDR2 is FQGNSA. V lost 5 bases and J 10 bases, leaving 18 bases between the germline ends.

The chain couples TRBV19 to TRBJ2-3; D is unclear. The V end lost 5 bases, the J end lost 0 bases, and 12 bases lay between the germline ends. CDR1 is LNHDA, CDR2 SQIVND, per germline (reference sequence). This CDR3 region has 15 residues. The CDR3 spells CASSLVASSTDTQYF. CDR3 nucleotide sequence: TGTGCCAGTAGTCTCGTGGCATCTAGCACAGATACGCAGTATTTT.

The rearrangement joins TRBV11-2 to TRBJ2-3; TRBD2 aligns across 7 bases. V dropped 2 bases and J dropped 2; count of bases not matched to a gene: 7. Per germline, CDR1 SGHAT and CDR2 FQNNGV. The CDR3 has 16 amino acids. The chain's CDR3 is CASSLWPSGNTDTQYF. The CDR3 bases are TGTGCCAGCAGCTTATGGCCTAGCGGAAACACAGATACGCAGTATTTT.

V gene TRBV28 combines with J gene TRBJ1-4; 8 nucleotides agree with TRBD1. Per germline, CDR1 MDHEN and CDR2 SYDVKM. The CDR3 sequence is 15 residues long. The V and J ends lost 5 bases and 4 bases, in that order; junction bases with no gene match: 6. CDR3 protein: CASSQRQGFNEKLFF. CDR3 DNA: TGTGCCAGCAGTCAGAGACAGGGGTTTAATGAAAAACTGTTTTTT.

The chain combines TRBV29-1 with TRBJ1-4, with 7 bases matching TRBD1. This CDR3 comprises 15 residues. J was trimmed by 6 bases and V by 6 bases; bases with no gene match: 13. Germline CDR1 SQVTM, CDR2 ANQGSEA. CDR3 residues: CSVAHDRATHEKLFF. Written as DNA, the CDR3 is TGCAGCGTCGCACACGACAGGGCGACTCATGAAAAACTGTTTTTT.

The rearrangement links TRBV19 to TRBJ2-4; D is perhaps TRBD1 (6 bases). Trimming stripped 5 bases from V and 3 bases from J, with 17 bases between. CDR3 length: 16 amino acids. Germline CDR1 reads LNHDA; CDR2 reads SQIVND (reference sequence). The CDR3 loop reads CASSSRTASDKNIQYF. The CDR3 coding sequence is TGTGCCAGTAGTTCCCGGACAGCAAGTGACAAAAACATTCAGTACTTC.